This passage covers 29 T cell receptor beta chains from one sample sequenced in a study of Ad26.COV2.S vaccination and SARS-CoV-2 variants. Using immunoSEQ multiplex PCR, the repertoire was profiled, and TCRdb retains in-frame clones only, with some absent. The data contain around 450,000 clones, 80% to 90% of them seen just once; the ten biggest clones take up approximately 2.5%. As for treatment: approximately 18 received Ad26.COV2.S at low or high dose, single or two shots; 5 received placebo; per-sample allocation not given. Samples were taken on day 63 after the first vaccine or placebo injection. The sequenced sample was peripheral blood, obtained in a trial of Ad26.COV2.S vaccine versus placebo. The receptors come from a person between 18 and 59 years old who received the Ad26.COV2.S COVID-19 vaccine or a placebo.

This chain links TRBV24-1 with TRBJ2-5; TRBD2 aligns across 10 bases. Unmatched junction bases numbered 15, after V lost 1 base and J lost 5 bases. The CDR3 totals 19 residues. Germline CDR1 KGHDR, CDR2 SFDVKD. DNA of the CDR3: TGTGCCACCAGTGATTTCGTGGGGACAGCGGGAGGGCCGGGGGAGACCCAGTACTTC. Amino acids: CATSDFVGTAGGPGETQYF.

The chain links TRBV5-4 to TRBJ2-5; the D call may be TRBD1 or TRBD2 (5 bases each). The V end lost 4 bases, the J end lost 2 bases, and 12 bases lay between the germline ends. This CDR3 is built from 14 residues. Germline lookup yields CDR1 SGHNT and CDR2 YYREEE (reference sequence). The CDR3, as DNA: TGTGCCAGCAGCCCGGGACGGTTTCAAGAGACCCAGTACTTC. Amino acid sequence: CASSPGRFQETQYF.

The chain has TRBV7-9 and TRBJ1-4; D not certain. CDR1 is SEHNR, CDR2 FQNEAQ, per germline (reference sequence). V shed 1 base and J shed 7 bases, with 10 bases lying between them. This CDR3 comprises 14 residues. The CDR3 sequence is CASSLGFSGEKLFF. The CDR3 DNA reads TGTGCCAGCAGCTTAGGGTTTTCGGGTGAAAAACTGTTTTTT.

The CDR3 DNA reads TGTGCCAGCAGTTTTCACAGGGAGCCTGAAGCTTTCTTT. Its translation: CASSFHREPEAFF. The chain employs TRBV27 and TRBJ1-1, with D possibly matching TRBD1 (6 bases). This CDR3 is 13 amino acids long. Germline V gene sequence: CDR1 MNHEY, CDR2 SMNVEV (reference sequence). The ends were cut back, 3 bases at V and 6 bases at J, with 11 bases in the middle.

This chain links TRBV19 with TRBJ2-5; D is uncertain. Germline CDR1 reads LNHDA; CDR2 reads SQIVND (reference sequence). The CDR3 is made up of 11 amino acids. Trimming took 5 bases from V and 2 from J, leaving 3 bases between them. The CDR3 nucleotides read TGTGCCAGTAGTGCACAAGAGACCCAGTACTTC. It is translated as CASSAQETQYF.

This sequence joins TRBV6-4 and TRBJ1-1; TRBD1 aligns across 7 bases. Germline trimming cut 4 bases from V and 0 bases from J; bases unmatched to any gene: 2. CDR3 length equals 14 residues. The germline V gene encodes CDR1 MRHNA and CDR2 SNTAGT. DNA for the CDR3: TGTGCCAGCAGTGCAACAGGGGTGAACACTGAAGCTTTCTTT. It codes for CASSATGVNTEAFF.

The chain employs TRBV6-5 and TRBJ1-1, with 7 bases matching TRBD1. Trimming cost V 0 bases and J 6 bases; bases outside gene matches: 7. CDR3 length: 15 residues. From germline, CDR1 is MNHEY and CDR2 SVGAGI. CDR3 protein: CASSYSGRGLPEAFF. For the CDR3, the DNA is TGTGCCAGCAGTTACTCTGGGAGGGGGCTCCCTGAAGCTTTCTTT.

The CDR3 is CVRSLRVRGPGSYNEQFF. CDR3 in DNA: TGTGTCAGAAGCTTAAGGGTCCGGGGGCCCGGATCCTACAATGAGCAGTTCTTC. The J gene is TRBJ2-1, the V gene TRBV7-5. TRBV7-5 is a recognized pseudogene. The CDR3 is 18 amino acids.

This clone has only one observation. The chain joins TRBV7-2 to TRBJ1-2; a weak D match, TRBD1 (5 bases). The CDR3 length is 14 residues. The germline CDR1 and CDR2 sequences are SGHTA and FQGNSA. V lost 8 bases and J lost 4, with 17 bases in between. The CDR3 DNA is TGTGCCAGCCGGGTGGGGGACCCCTTCTATGGCTACACCTTC. This translates into CASRVGDPFYGYTF.

The V gene is TRBV27, the J gene TRBJ1-5; TRBD1 aligns across 8 bases. From germline, CDR1 is MNHEY and CDR2 SMNVEV (reference sequence). The V segment lost 5 bases and the J segment 9 bases; nucleotides outside the gene matches: 12. The CDR3 consists of 15 residues. In DNA form, the CDR3 reads TGTGCCAGCAGTCGGACAGGGAACCCACAAGGGCCCCAGCATTTT. The encoded protein is CASSRTGNPQGPQHF.

On this clone: This same CDR3 is encoded by further DNA sequences in the sample. V is TRBV18 and J is TRBJ2-5; D gene unclear. The CDR3 loop spans 12 amino acids. Deletions cut 1 base from V and 4 bases from J, with 4 bases between. Per the germline V gene, CDR1 is KGHSH and CDR2 is LQKENI. The CDR3 nucleotides are TGTGCCAGCTCACCACGTGGAGAGACCCAGTACTTC. Translation: CASSPRGETQYF.

The chain couples TRBV7-2 to TRBJ1-5; 7 nucleotides agree with TRBD1. The CDR3 runs 14 residues. Trimming at V came to 2 bases and at J to 6 bases, leaving 4 bases not matched to a gene. CDR1 is SGHTA and CDR2 is FQGNSA in the germline V gene. The CDR3 nucleotides are TGTGCCAGCAGCTTAAGACAGGGAGGTCAGCCCCAGCATTTT. Amino acids: CASSLRQGGQPQHF.

The sample holds a few counts of this clone. The chain is built from TRBV3-1 (or the pseudogene TRBV3-2) and TRBJ1-5; 9 nucleotides agree with TRBD1. Trimming took 4 bases from V and 4 from J; bases not matched to a gene: 5. CDR3 length equals 15 residues. CDR1 is LGHDT and CDR2 is YNNKEL in the germline V gene (reference sequence). As DNA, the CDR3 is TGTGCCAGCAGCCCTACCGGGACAGGGAATCAGCCCCAGCATTTT. Translating it yields CASSPTGTGNQPQHF.

The V call is TRBV5-1, the J call TRBJ1-2; no clear D. Trimming stripped 2 bases from V and 5 bases from J, with 10 bases between. The V gene's germline CDR1 is SGHRS and CDR2 YFSETQ. This CDR3 is 13 amino acids long. CDR3 nucleotides: TGCGCCAGCAGCTTTCTCCGGGAGTATGGCTACACCTTC. Its translation is CASSFLREYGYTF.

The CDR3 sequence: CASSLGGQGAAKNIQYF. The CDR3 DNA is TGTGCCAGCAGCTTAGGGGGACAGGGGGCGGCCAAAAACATTCAGTACTTC. V is TRBV11-3 and J is TRBJ2-4; 12 bases are shared with TRBD1. This CDR3 comprises 17 residues. The ends lost 1 base at V and 1 base at J; junction bases unmatched: 2. CDR1 and CDR2 (germline): SGHNT, YENEEA.

The rearrangement joins TRBV5-4 to TRBJ2-7; D gene unclear. Trimming took 2 bases from V and 4 from J, leaving 10 bases between them. The CDR3 covers 13 residues. CDR1 and CDR2 (germline): SGHNT, YYREEE (reference sequence). The CDR3 DNA sequence: TGTGCCAGCAGCTTTAGTTCGCGGTACGAGCAGTACTTC. Translated, it gives CASSFSSRYEQYF.

The chain is built from TRBV5-4 and TRBJ1-2, with D perhaps TRBD1 (6 bases). This CDR3 comprises 12 residues. The V end was cut by 3 bases, the J end by 7 bases, with 10 bases between. CDR1 and CDR2 (germline): SGHNT, YYREEE (reference sequence). The CDR3 bases are TGTGCCAGCAGCTCCCAGGGGATTGGCTACACCTTC. Its translation: CASSSQGIGYTF.

The genes are TRBV7-8 and TRBJ1-1; D is unresolved. V lost 4 bases and J 5 bases, leaving 17 bases between the germline ends. Germline CDR1 SGHVS, CDR2 FQNEAQ. The CDR3 totals 15 residues. The DNA of the CDR3 is TGTGCCAGCAGCTCTTTGCATATCAGGCGGACTGAAGCTTTCTTT. This codes for CASSSLHIRRTEAFF.

This clone was seen a few times. The chain uses TRBV19 and TRBJ1-3; TRBD1 is a possible D gene (6 bases). Per germline, CDR1 LNHDA and CDR2 SQIVND (reference sequence). This CDR3 is 19 amino acids long. The germline V and J ends were trimmed by 5 bases and 2 bases, with 25 bases remaining between them. DNA for the CDR3: TGTGCCAGTAGTTCATCTGGGCCACAGGGAAAGGTGACTGGAAACACCATATATTTT. As protein: CASSSSGPQGKVTGNTIYF.

This chain uses TRBV2 with TRBJ2-6; no reliable D call. Germline loops: CDR1 SNHLY, CDR2 FYNNEI. This CDR3 has 14 residues. Trimming removed 2 bases at V and 2 bases at J, with 4 bases between. CDR3 in amino acids: CASSELTGANVLTF. CDR3 nucleotide sequence: TGTGCCAGCAGTGAATTAACTGGGGCCAACGTCCTGACTTTC.

V is TRBV10-3 and J is TRBJ2-3, with TRBD1 matching over 10 bases. This CDR3 contains 14 residues. In germline, CDR1 is ENHRY, CDR2 SYGVKD. The junction had 6 bases not matched to a gene; V was cut back by 10 bases and J by 2 bases. The CDR3 coding sequence is TGTGCCACCTCGGGACAGGGGACCACAGATACGCAGTATTTT. As protein: CATSGQGTTDTQYF.

This sequence joins TRBV9 and TRBJ2-1; the D is unclear. CDR1 and CDR2 (germline): SGDLS, YYNGEE. This CDR3 is built from 16 residues. V shed 0 bases and J shed 0 bases, with 10 bases lying between them. The CDR3 DNA reads as TGTGCCAGCAGCGTAGACCACCAAAGCTCCTACAATGAGCAGTTCTTC. The encoded protein is CASSVDHQSSYNEQFF.

The chain employs TRBV18 and TRBJ2-3, with 7 bases that match TRBD1. J lost 2 bases, V lost 6 bases, and 8 bases had no gene match. This CDR3 is 15 amino acids long. The germline gives CDR1 KGHSH, CDR2 LQKENI. Here the CDR3 DNA reads TGTGCCAGCTCGGCGGACAGGTTCAACACAGATACGCAGTATTTT. Translation gives CASSADRFNTDTQYF.

The chain carries TRBV6-4 and TRBJ1-5; D gene uncertain. This CDR3 is 13 amino acids long. V was pared by 8 bases and J by 3 bases, with 11 bases between. Per germline, CDR1 MRHNA and CDR2 SNTAGT. As DNA, the CDR3 is TGTGCCAGCCCCCGGAGGAACAATCAGCCCCAGCATTTT. It codes for CASPRRNNQPQHF.

This chain links TRBV5-4 with TRBJ2-3; 14 bases map to TRBD2. Unmatched junction bases numbered 3, after V lost 7 bases and J lost 5 bases. This CDR3 contains 14 residues. The V gene's germline CDR1 is SGHNT and CDR2 YYREEE (reference sequence). The CDR3 loop is CASGTSGGRDTQYF. The CDR3 region has the DNA TGTGCCAGCGGGACTAGCGGGGGCCGAGATACGCAGTATTTT.

The V gene is TRBV19, the J gene TRBJ1-4; 7 positions agree with TRBD1. The length of the CDR3 is 17 residues. V shed 5 bases and J 0 bases; nucleotides not matched to a gene: 9. From germline, CDR1 is LNHDA and CDR2 SQIVND (reference sequence). The CDR3 DNA is TGTGCCAGTAGTCTTGGGGCGGACAGGCCAACTAATGAAAAACTGTTTTTT. This sequence encodes CASSLGADRPTNEKLFF.

The V and J genes are TRBV5-1 and TRBJ2-6; D is uncertain. Trimming cost V 0 bases and J 0 bases, with 4 bases left between them. This CDR3 has 15 residues. Germline V CDR1 and CDR2: SGHRS, YFSETQ. CDR3 sequence reads: CASSLDGSGANVLTF. The CDR3 coding sequence is TGCGCCAGCAGCTTGGATGGCTCTGGGGCCAACGTCCTGACTTTC.

V usage is TRBV4-3 and J usage is TRBJ1-1; 12 bases agree with TRBD1. CDR1 is LGHNA, CDR2 YSLEER, per germline. The CDR3 sequence is 18 residues long. The ends lost 0 bases at V and 1 base at J; junction bases unmatched: 6. The CDR3: CASSQDGTGGAWNTEAFF. The DNA for the CDR3 is TGCGCCAGCAGCCAAGATGGGACAGGGGGCGCTTGGAACACTGAAGCTTTCTTT.

The chain is built from TRBV4-3 and TRBJ2-7, with 9 positions matching TRBD1. Germline assignment: CDR1 LGHNA and CDR2 YSLEER. V was clipped by 4 bases and J by 1 base; unmatched bases: 8. CDR3 length: 16 amino acids. CDR3 DNA sequence: TGCGCCAGCAGCCGCAGTACCGGGACAGGGTCCTACGAGCAGTACTTC. This translates into CASSRSTGTGSYEQYF.